The 10 T cell receptor beta chains presented below share a single source sample, sequenced in a study of T cell responses to AZD1222 COVID-19 vaccine. Some clones are missing from TCRdb's copy, which holds only in-frame ones; the method was immunoSEQ multiplex PCR. The sample lists 200,000 to 250,000 clones, about 94% occurring once. This material consisted of peripheral blood, taken 28 days after the second dose of the MenACWY control vaccine. These receptors came from an adult who received the MenACWY meningococcal vaccine as a control.

The chain uses TRBV9 and TRBJ2-3; the match to TRBD2 covers 11 bases. The V gene end was trimmed by 0 bases and the J gene end by 2 bases; junction bases not matched to a gene: 2. Germline V CDR1 and CDR2: SGDLS, YYNGEE. The CDR3 runs 16 residues. The CDR3 protein is CASSVGLAGNTDTQYF. The CDR3 DNA follows: TGTGCCAGCAGCGTAGGACTAGCGGGGAACACAGATACGCAGTATTTT.

V is TRBV12-3 or TRBV12-4 and J is TRBJ2-7; TRBD2 is a possible D gene (5 bases). V gave up 3 bases and J gave up 7 bases, with 7 bases separating them. The CDR3 consists of 11 residues. The chain's CDR3 is CASSFGGEQYF. The CDR3 DNA is TGTGCCAGCAGTTTTGGAGGAGAGCAGTACTTC.

This clone was picked up one time. V gene TRBV19 combines with J gene TRBJ1-5; D gene uncertain. Germline CDR1 reads LNHDA; CDR2 reads SQIVND (reference sequence). The V end was cut by 0 bases, the J end by 7 bases, with 13 bases between. This CDR3 is 15 amino acids long. The CDR3 nucleotides are TGTGCCAGTAGTATAGATCCCGCTAGCAGGCAGCCCCAGCATTTT. Translating gives CASSIDPASRQPQHF.

J is TRBJ2-3 and V is TRBV3-1 (or the pseudogene TRBV3-2); D gene uncertain. Trimming pared 2 bases from V and 2 bases from J, leaving 2 bases between. This CDR3 spans 12 amino acids. Per the germline V gene, CDR1 is LGHDT and CDR2 is YNNKEL (reference sequence). CDR3 in amino acids: CASSQPTDTQYF. DNA of the CDR3: TGTGCCAGCAGCCAACCCACAGATACGCAGTATTTT.

The CDR3 region is CASSAAGTRATGELFF. In nucleotides, the CDR3 is TGTGCCAGCAGCGCAGCCGGGACTAGGGCCACCGGGGAGCTGTTTTTT. This chain joins TRBV5-4 and TRBJ2-2, with 8 bases that match TRBD2. The CDR3 is made up of 16 amino acids. With 4 bases clipped from V and 4 bases from J, the junction kept 9 bases outside the gene matches. Germline V lookup: CDR1 SGHNT, CDR2 YYREEE (reference sequence).

The chain is built from TRBV28 and TRBJ1-3; perhaps TRBD1 as D (6 bases). The CDR3 is 14 amino acids. V was pared by 5 bases and J by 4 bases, with 12 bases between. In germline, CDR1 is MDHEN, CDR2 SYDVKM. The CDR3 here is CASSPGAAGNTIYF. DNA for the CDR3: TGTGCCAGCAGTCCAGGGGCTGCCGGAAACACCATATATTTT.

The chain carries TRBV10-3 and TRBJ1-5; possible D gene TRBD1, 6 bases. Deletions cut 10 bases from V and 7 bases from J, with 14 bases between. The CDR3 spans 12 residues. Per the germline V gene, CDR1 is ENHRY and CDR2 is SYGVKD. The CDR3 loop is CASGQSEQPQHF. The CDR3 DNA reads as TGTGCCAGCGGACAGTCTGAGCAGCCCCAGCATTTT.

CDR3 nucleotide sequence: TGTGCCAGCAGTTACCCACTGAGGGGAAAGAACACTGAAGCTTTCTTT. It is translated as CASSYPLRGKNTEAFF. This chain joins TRBV6-6 and TRBJ1-1, with D perhaps TRBD1 (5 bases). The germline V gene has CDR1 MNHNY and CDR2 SVGAGI (reference sequence). The V and J ends lost 2 bases and 1 base respectively, with 14 bases between them. The CDR3 has 16 residues.

The chain links TRBV15 to TRBJ2-7; 10 bases are shared with TRBD1. Germline V CDR1 and CDR2: LNHNV, YYDKDF (reference sequence). The CDR3 runs to 15 residues. J lost 5 bases, V lost 1 base, and 5 bases had no gene match. The chain's CDR3 is CATSRGGTGADEQYF. The CDR3, as DNA: TGTGCCACCAGCAGAGGGGGGACAGGGGCCGACGAGCAGTACTTC.

The sample holds one count of this clone. The V and J genes are TRBV5-1 and TRBJ1-5; 9 bases agree with TRBD1. Germline assignment: CDR1 SGHRS and CDR2 YFSETQ. The CDR3 contains 15 residues. The ends lost 0 bases at V and 5 bases at J; junction bases unmatched: 3. Here the CDR3 reads CASSLEGQGYQPQHF. As DNA, the CDR3 is TGCGCCAGCAGCTTGGAGGGACAGGGATATCAGCCCCAGCATTTT.